Here is one T cell receptor beta chain with its context. Its binding antigen is unknown. No base-level quality is on record; no much larger clone is a single base apart. TCR beta VDJ combination and CDR3 sequence profiling used genomic DNA as the template. TCR repertoire sequencing was run on an Illumina HiSeq 2000. As for how the authors treated the data: TRBV/TRBJ rearrangement plots, CDR3 size and DJ length profiles, and Simpson's diversity index were used to evaluate the repertoires. Whichever DNA sequence was most abundant in the deep sequencing data was defined as the immunodominant clone. CDR3 amino acid sequences were screened for sharing across subjects and were compared with published repertoires and the VDJdb database. Clones were called with MiXCR by TCRdb after fastp trimmed the public reads at Q25, and only in-frame beta chains were retained. Every distinct CDR3 protein forms one entry, paired with its most common genes and DNA. Clone size and V and J calls follow TCRdb, not the original study. For this sample there are hundreds of thousands of distinct CDR3 sequences; 55% to 60% appear just once. The top ten hold roughly 8% of the sample.

TCR repertoires of sorted CD4+ and CD8+ blood T cells from severe aplastic anemia patients and healthy subjects were deep-sequenced in the study. Ficoll-Paque density gradient centrifugation was used to isolate peripheral blood mononuclear cells. CD4+ and CD8+ T cells were sorted by FACS or magnetic beads before DNA extraction. This sample is part of a study of CD8+CD57+ T cells in acquired aplastic anemia (dated by TCRdb to the late 2010s). Context from the whole study: DNA extracted from sorted CD4+ and CD8+ cells had a mean of approximately 3.3 ug, with a range of roughly 0.19 to 27.4 ug.

Points the paper makes about the study in general: CD8+ Simpson's diversity did not differ significantly between patients and healthy controls (P=0.060). Twenty-nine CD8+ CDR3 sequences were found in both patients and controls but appeared to be highly expressed in patients and within the immunodominant clones of the patients.

This TCR came from a human donor with severe aplastic anemia or a healthy control (not recorded which). Sequences were obtained from sorted CD4+, CD8+, or CD8+CD57+ T cells (not recorded which) from PBMCs.

The DNA is as follows: TGTGCCAGCAGCCAGGTCAGGGGGCCCAAAAACATTCAGTACTTC. This codes for CASSQVRGPKNIQYF. In this chain, TRBV11-2 is recombined with TRBJ2-4, with TRBD1 identical over 8 junction bases. Trimming removed 5 bases from V and 2 bases from J; the gene matches leave 5 bases unexplained. The CDR3 spans 15 residues, from the cysteine through the phenylalanine. The kept DNA is CDR3 alone, 45 bases in frame from the first base. The germline V gene provides CDR1 SGHAT and CDR2 FQNNGV. Where the CDR3 stops, the reference TRBV11-2 and TRBJ2-4 genes take over; the full variable domain is EAGVAQSPRYKIIEKRQSVAFWCNPISGHATLYWYQQILGQGPKLLIQFQNNGVVDDSQLPKDRFSAERLKGVDSTLKIQPAKLEDSAVYLCASSQVRGPKNIQYFGAGTRLSVL.